In this sample, the clone carrying this T cell receptor (beta chain) is medium-sized (0.01 to 0.1%). The antigen remains undetermined. Prior to thyroid surgery, none of the patients had received any treatment. These data come from a study of metastatic and nonmetastatic thyroid tumors. Looking at the study overall: Comparative analysis of repertoires was undertaken across blood and tumor or nodule tissue obtained from malignant and benign thyroid patients.

V lost 1 base and J lost 0; bases outside the gene matches: 12. CDR1 and CDR2 (germline): LGHDT, YNNKEL (reference sequence). CDR3 length: 18 amino acids. Original processing notes: CDR3 differences across clinicopathological groups were used to build a distant-metastasis classifier for papillary thyroid cancer. MiXCR re-clonotyped the PCR reads for TCRdb. None of the V and J calls come from the authors' own analysis; TCRdb made them. The table has approximately 25,000 clones, about an eighth seen once. Overall study results and limits: As reported, TCR beta diversity in blood and tumor was significantly higher in malignant thyroid tumors than in benign nodules.

The TCR was taken from a female donor with papillary thyroid cancer or a benign thyroid nodule (not recorded which). Some clones in this sample may be carry-over from other donors' samples. Sequenced sample: blood. The V call is TRBV3-1, the J call TRBJ2-7; 7 nucleotides align to TRBD2. In DNA form, the CDR3 reads TGTGCCAGCAGCCAAGGCCAACTACTAGCGACCCGCTCCTACGAGCAGTACTTC. Translating gives CASSQGQLLATRSYEQYF.